These 8 T cell receptor beta chains were sequenced from one sample in a study of tumor-infiltrating T cells and Merkel cell polyomavirus. About the research overall: The study examined CD8+ T cells specific for the Merkel cell polyomavirus KLL epitope.

Every patient's tumor was robustly positive for Merkel cell polyomavirus Large T antigen on immunohistochemistry. Repertoires were generated with immunoSEQ multiplex PCR, while TCRdb's copy carries only in-frame clones and drops some. The table shows 25,000 or so clones, with nearly 90% occurring only once. Sequencing used lymph node tissue. Receptor source: a man aged 50-59 years with Merkel cell carcinoma.

This chain joins TRBV5-1 and TRBJ1-2; tentative D call: TRBD1 (5 bases). This CDR3 has 13 amino acids. In germline, CDR1 is SGHRS, CDR2 YFSETQ. V was shortened by 0 bases and J by 7 bases, with 10 bases between the two germline ends. CDR3 region: CASSLAGFGGYTF. CDR3 coding DNA: TGCGCCAGCAGCTTGGCAGGGTTCGGTGGCTACACCTTC.

The rearrangement uses TRBV29-1 and TRBJ2-1, with TRBD2 identical over 14 bases. Germline assignment: CDR1 SQVTM and CDR2 ANQGSEA. Unmatched junction bases numbered 5, after V lost 7 bases and J lost 9 bases. The CDR3 has 13 amino acids. The CDR3 loop reads CSAGLAGAVEQFF. The CDR3 DNA reads as TGCAGCGCGGGACTAGCGGGAGCGGTTGAGCAGTTCTTC.

This chain links TRBV4-2 with TRBJ2-5; 7 bases agree with TRBD1. Trimming at V came to 1 base and at J to 0 bases, leaving 5 bases not matched to a gene. The CDR3 is 16 amino acids. CDR1 and CDR2 from the germline V gene are LGHNA and YNFKEQ. CDR3 DNA sequence: TGTGCCAGCAGCCAAGCGGAGACAGGGTACCAAGAGACCCAGTACTTC. Its translation: CASSQAETGYQETQYF.

V usage is TRBV6-6 and J usage is TRBJ2-5; 8 nucleotides match TRBD2. The J segment lost 2 bases and the V segment lost 5 bases, leaving 4 bases of the junction unmatched. Germline V gene sequence: CDR1 MNHNY, CDR2 SVGAGI (reference sequence). This CDR3 comprises 14 residues. In nucleotides, the CDR3 is TGTGCCAGCAGTCCGCGGGGGGCGCAAGAGACCCAGTACTTC. It yields the protein CASSPRGAQETQYF.

About this clone: The same CDR3 arises from other DNA sequences in this sample as well. The chain is built from TRBV5-1 and TRBJ2-3, with 9 bases identical to TRBD2. The CDR3 has 14 amino acids. CDR1 SGHRS and CDR2 YFSETQ come from the germline V gene. Trimming removed 4 bases from V and 4 bases from J; junction bases left unmatched: 4. CDR3 loop: CASSPLAGADTQYF. CDR3 sequence (DNA): TGCGCCAGCAGCCCATTAGCGGGAGCAGATACGCAGTATTTT.

The V and J genes are TRBV18 and TRBJ2-1; possibly TRBD2 for D (6 bases). Germline V gene data show CDR1 as KGHSH and CDR2 as LQKENI. Deletions cut 2 bases from V and 6 bases from J, with 14 bases between. The CDR3 runs to 15 residues. The DNA of the CDR3 is TGTGCCAGCTCACCAAGAGCGGGCCCCTCCAATGAGCAGTTCTTC. This sequence encodes CASSPRAGPSNEQFF.

This clone was seen once. The chain joins TRBV11-2 to TRBJ1-4; D is undetermined. The germline V gene encodes CDR1 SGHAT and CDR2 FQNNGV. This CDR3 is built from 13 residues. V lost 5 bases and J 8 bases, leaving 12 bases between the germline ends. CDR3: CASSPGRPEKLFF. The DNA of the CDR3 is TGTGCCAGCAGCCCCGGTCGTCCCGAAAAACTGTTTTTT.

This clone was found a few times. This rearrangement joins TRBV6-6 to TRBJ2-7; maybe TRBD1 (5 bases). Germline CDR1 and CDR2: MNHNY and SVGAGI (reference sequence). Trimming stripped 2 bases from V and 5 bases from J, with 13 bases between. This CDR3 is 14 amino acids long. The CDR3 loop is CASSYGSRAHEQYF. The CDR3 bases are TGTGCCAGCAGTTACGGTTCCAGGGCCCACGAGCAGTACTTC.